These T cell receptor beta chains were read from a single sample in a study of shared clonotypes between healthy human individuals. Clones were read by immunoSEQ multiplex PCR, and TCRdb kept only the in-frame ones, dropping some. Of around 1.5 million clones listed, 95% to 99% are singletons. Sequencing input: naive CD4+ T cells sorted from blood. Source of these receptors: a man aged 25 to 40 in good health. Both conserved end residues are part of each CDR3. A D gene is named only where the DNA matches it firmly. A row's size may be missing; if present it is once, few, many or a size class.

J gene,clone size,V gene,D gene,CDR3 protein,CDR3 DNA
TRBJ1-4,once,TRBV5-5,-,CASSLNFAGNAEKLFF,TGTGCCAGCAGCTTGAATTTCGCAGGGAATGCTGAAAAACTGTTTTTT
TRBJ2-4,-,TRBV7-8,-,CASSIGTSTKNIQYF,TGTGCCAGCAGCATAGGGACCTCAACCAAAAACATTCAGTACTTC
TRBJ2-7,-,TRBV28,-,CASSPPNYEQYF,TGTGCCAGCAGTCCTCCTAATTACGAGCAGTACTTC
TRBJ2-7,-,TRBV11-2,TRBD2,CASSLSGRDEQYF,TGTGCCAGCAGCTTAAGTGGGAGGGACGAGCAGTACTTC
TRBJ2-5,once,TRBV7-6,-,CASSFSLEETQYF,TGTGCCAGCAGCTTTTCCCTTGAAGAGACCCAGTACTTC
TRBJ1-2,-,TRBV27,-,CASSLYRESNYGYTF,TGTGCCAGCAGTTTATACAGGGAATCTAACTATGGCTACACCTTC
TRBJ1-3,-,TRBV9,-,CASSESQFSGNTIYF,TGTGCCAGCAGCGAGTCTCAATTCTCTGGAAACACCATATATTTT
TRBJ2-2,-,TRBV5-6,TRBD1,CASSFYRGLNTGELFF,TGTGCCAGCAGCTTTTACAGGGGGCTGAACACCGGGGAGCTGTTTTTT
TRBJ1-1,-,TRBV5-4,-,CASSSRVGGTPAFF,TGTGCCAGCAGCTCCAGGGTGGGGGGAACTCCGGCTTTCTTT
TRBJ2-7,-,TRBV18,TRBD2,CASSPGTSGLYEQYF,TGTGCCAGCTCACCCGGGACTAGCGGACTCTACGAGCAGTACTTC
TRBJ2-3,-,TRBV28,-,CASSFPGTSDTQYF,TGTGCCAGCAGTTTTCCTGGGACTTCAGATACGCAGTATTTT
TRBJ2-1,-,TRBV28,TRBD1,CASSLVGQGVYNEQFF,TGTGCCAGCAGTTTAGTGGGCCAGGGGGTCTACAATGAGCAGTTCTTC
TRBJ2-7,-,TRBV19,-,CASSIAGLGEYEQYF,TGTGCCAGTAGTATAGCTGGGTTGGGAGAATACGAGCAGTACTTC
TRBJ2-3,-,TRBV6-1,-,CASRFSNTQYF,TGTGCCAGCCGATTTTCAAATACGCAGTATTTT
TRBJ2-7,-,TRBV7-2,TRBD1,CASSGQVSYEQYF,TGTGCCAGCAGCGGACAGGTCTCCTACGAGCAGTACTTC
TRBJ2-1,-,TRBV27,TRBD2,CASSRQTSATEQFF,TGTGCCAGCAGTCGCCAGACTAGCGCCACTGAGCAGTTCTTC
TRBJ2-5,-,TRBV9,-,CASSVQGGAALGTQYF,TGTGCCAGCAGCGTCCAAGGGGGGGCTGCCTTGGGGACCCAGTACTTC
TRBJ1-4,-,TRBV18,-,CASSPTYKDEKLFF,TGTGCCAGCTCACCTACTTACAAGGACGAAAAACTGTTTTTT
TRBJ2-5,-,TRBV5-1,TRBD1,CASSLWGDRAAKTQYF,TGCGCCAGCAGCTTGTGGGGGGACAGGGCGGCAAAGACCCAGTACTTC
TRBJ2-3,-,TRBV18,-,CASSPLVNTDTQYF,TGTGCCAGCTCACCACTAGTGAACACAGATACGCAGTATTTT
TRBJ2-7,-,TRBV5-5,-,CASSPDSGRYSYEQYF,TGTGCCAGCAGCCCGGATTCTGGCCGCTACTCCTACGAGCAGTACTTC
TRBJ2-2,-,TRBV25-1,-,CASSLRGSPRELFF,TGTGCCAGCAGTCTAAGGGGGTCCCCCCGGGAGCTGTTTTTT
TRBJ2-3,-,TRBV29-1,TRBD1,CSVVGTGLSTDTQYF,TGCAGCGTTGTAGGGACAGGGCTTAGCACAGATACGCAGTATTTT
TRBJ2-1,-,TRBV7-2,-,CASSSLRTQFF,TGTGCCAGCAGCTCGTTGAGGACGCAGTTCTTC
TRBJ2-3,-,TRBV11-1,TRBD2,CASSLVGTSGSTDTQYF,TGTGCCAGCAGCTTAGTGGGGACTAGCGGTTCAACAGATACGCAGTATTTT
TRBJ2-2,once,TRBV10-2,-,CASSEWQAGELFF,TGCGCCAGCAGTGAGTGGCAGGCCGGGGAGCTGTTTTTT
TRBJ1-1,-,TRBV15,TRBD1,CATSWDRRHPSAFF,TGTGCCACCAGCTGGGACAGGAGGCACCCAAGCGCTTTCTTT
TRBJ2-7,-,TRBV7-2,-,CASSPEGRQYLYF,TGTGCCAGCAGCCCAGAGGGTCGTCAGTATTTGTACTTC
TRBJ1-3,-,TRBV7-8,-,CASSNRLISGNTIYF,TGTGCCAGCAGCAATCGGCTGATCTCTGGAAACACCATATATTTT
TRBJ2-1,-,TRBV18,-,CASSSLQRSNEQFF,TGTGCCAGCTCATCACTACAGAGGTCCAATGAGCAGTTCTTC
TRBJ1-5,-,TRBV6-1,-,CASSESRGPNQPQHF,TGTGCCAGCAGTGAAAGTCGGGGGCCCAATCAGCCCCAGCATTTT
TRBJ1-5,-,TRBV7-2,-,CASSLAGRNQPQHF,TGTGCCAGCAGCTTAGCGGGGCGCAATCAGCCCCAGCATTTT
TRBJ2-7,-,TRBV28,TRBD1,CASSSLGTGSYEQYF,TGTGCCAGCAGTTCCTTGGGGACAGGCTCCTACGAGCAGTACTTC
TRBJ2-7,-,TRBV20-1,-,CSARSNYEQYF,TGCAGTGCTAGGTCGAACTACGAGCAGTACTTC